The 9 T cell receptor beta chains below come from one sample, sequenced in a study of shared clonotypes between healthy human individuals. The repertoire was sequenced with immunoSEQ multiplex PCR; TCRdb's copy has only in-frame clones and lacks some. Here the sample spans some 1,400,000 clones, around 97% being singletons. Sequenced sample: naive CD4+ T cells sorted from blood. Subset given: CD45RA+ positively selected. The receptors here all came from a man aged 30-40 years in good health.

V usage is TRBV2 and J usage is TRBJ2-5; the D is unclear. CDR1 is SNHLY, CDR2 FYNNEI, per germline. V lost 2 bases, J lost 5 bases, and 6 bases lay in between. The CDR3 length is 12 residues. The CDR3 coding sequence is TGTGCCAGCAGTGAAACTACGGAGACCCAGTACTTC. It encodes CASSETTETQYF.

The V and J genes are TRBV11-3 and TRBJ2-7, with D maybe TRBD2 (6 bases). The CDR3 totals 15 residues. Looked up from germline, CDR1 is SGHNT and CDR2 is YENEEA. The V end lost 1 base, the J end lost 2 bases, and 12 bases lay between the germline ends. The CDR3 here is CASSLGGGTPYEQYF. As DNA, the CDR3 is TGTGCCAGCAGCTTAGGCGGAGGGACTCCCTACGAGCAGTACTTC.

The CDR3 DNA follows: TGTGCCAGCAGCTTAAGTGAAAAACTGTTTTTT. Residues: CASSLSEKLFF. This sequence joins TRBV7-6 and TRBJ1-4; D is undetermined. Trimming removed 2 bases from V and 7 bases from J, with 2 bases in between. This CDR3 has 11 residues. Germline CDR1 SGHVS, CDR2 FNYEAQ. Drawing the rest from reference TRBV7-6 and TRBJ1-4, the complete variable domain is GAGVSQSPRYKVTKRGQDVALRCDPISGHVSLYWYRQALGQGPEFLTYFNYEAQQDKSGLPNDRFSAERPEGSISTLTIQRTEQRDSAMYRCASSLSEKLFFGSGTQLSVL.

CDR3 sequence (DNA): TGTGCCAGCAGCGCCTCACTAGCGGGAGGGAGCGGGGAGCTGTTTTTT. Residues: CASSASLAGGSGELFF. This chain connects TRBV11-2 to TRBJ2-2; 13 bases fit TRBD2. CDR1 is SGHAT, CDR2 FQNNGV, per germline. The CDR3 totals 16 residues. J gave up 7 bases and V 5 bases, and 7 bases lay outside the gene matches.

The chain links TRBV5-1 to TRBJ2-3; no clear D. The ends were cut back, 0 bases at V and 6 bases at J, with 8 bases in the middle. The germline V gene encodes CDR1 SGHRS and CDR2 YFSETQ. The CDR3 is 13 residues long. DNA of the CDR3: TGCGCCAGCAGCTTGGCACCCGGGGATACGCAGTATTTT. Translated: CASSLAPGDTQYF.

The V gene is TRBV6-5, the J gene TRBJ1-1; D may be TRBD1 (5 bases). Deletions cut 2 bases from V and 10 bases from J, with 8 bases between. The CDR3 covers 11 residues. Germline CDR1 reads MNHEY; CDR2 reads SVGAGI. CDR3 DNA: TGTGCCAGCAGTTACCTCGGGACAGCTTTCTTT. Protein: CASSYLGTAFF.

The CDR3 bases are TGTGCCAGCAGCTTGGGCGGGATCAATCAGCCCCAGCATTTT. The encoded protein is CASSLGGINQPQHF. This chain links TRBV5-6 with TRBJ1-5; D is unresolved. CDR1 and CDR2 from the germline V gene are SGHDT and YYEEEE. The CDR3 spans 14 residues. V was cut by 0 bases and J by 3 bases, with 7 bases left in between.

CDR3 sequence: CASSLSLSRDSYGYTF. As DNA, the CDR3 is TGTGCCAGCAGCTTAAGTCTTTCGAGAGACAGCTATGGCTACACCTTC. The genes are TRBV11-2 and TRBJ1-2, with D possibly matching TRBD1 (5 bases). The germline CDR1 and CDR2 sequences are SGHAT and FQNNGV. V was shortened by 2 bases and J by 4 bases, with 17 bases between the two germline ends. The CDR3 runs to 16 residues.

Remarks on this clone: The sample carries other DNA sequences with the same CDR3. This chain links TRBV6-5 with TRBJ1-4; D gene unclear. The V end lost 2 bases, the J end lost 4 bases, and 5 bases lay between the germline ends. Germline V gene sequence: CDR1 MNHEY, CDR2 SVGAGI. CDR3 size: 13 residues. CDR3 amino acids: CASSYRGNEKLFF. CDR3 nucleotides: TGTGCCAGCAGTTACCGGGGTAATGAAAAACTGTTTTTT.